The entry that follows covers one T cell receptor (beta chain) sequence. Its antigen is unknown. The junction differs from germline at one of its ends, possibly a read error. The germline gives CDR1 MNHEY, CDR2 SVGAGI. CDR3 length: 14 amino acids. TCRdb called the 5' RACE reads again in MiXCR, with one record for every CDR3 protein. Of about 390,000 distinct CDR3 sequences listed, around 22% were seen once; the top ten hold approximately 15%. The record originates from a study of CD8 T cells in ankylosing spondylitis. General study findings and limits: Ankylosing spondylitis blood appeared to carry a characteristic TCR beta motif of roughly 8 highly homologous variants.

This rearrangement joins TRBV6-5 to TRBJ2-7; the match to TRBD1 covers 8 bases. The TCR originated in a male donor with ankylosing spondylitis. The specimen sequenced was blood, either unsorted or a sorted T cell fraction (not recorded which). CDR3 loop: CTSSRIQGANEQYF. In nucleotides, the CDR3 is TGTACCAGCAGCCGCATCCAGGGGGCGAACGAGCAGTACTTC.